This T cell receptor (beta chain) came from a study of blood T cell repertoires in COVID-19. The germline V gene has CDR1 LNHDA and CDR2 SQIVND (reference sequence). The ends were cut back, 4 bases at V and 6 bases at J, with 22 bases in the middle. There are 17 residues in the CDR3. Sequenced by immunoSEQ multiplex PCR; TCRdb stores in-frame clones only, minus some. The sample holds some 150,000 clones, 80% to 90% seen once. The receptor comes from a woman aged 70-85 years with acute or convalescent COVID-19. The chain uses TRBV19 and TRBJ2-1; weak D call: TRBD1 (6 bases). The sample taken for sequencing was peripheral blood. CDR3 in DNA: TGTGCCAGTAGTAGCGATGGAAGGGGGTGGGTTCGCAATGAGCAGTTCTTC. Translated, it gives CASSSDGRGWVRNEQFF. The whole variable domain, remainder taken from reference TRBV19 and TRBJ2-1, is DGGITQSPKYLFRKEGQNVTLSCEQNLNHDAMYWYRQDPGQGLRLIYYSQIVNDFQKGDIAEGYSVSREKKESFPLTVTSAQKNPTAFYLCASSSDGRGWVRNEQFFGPGTRLTVL.